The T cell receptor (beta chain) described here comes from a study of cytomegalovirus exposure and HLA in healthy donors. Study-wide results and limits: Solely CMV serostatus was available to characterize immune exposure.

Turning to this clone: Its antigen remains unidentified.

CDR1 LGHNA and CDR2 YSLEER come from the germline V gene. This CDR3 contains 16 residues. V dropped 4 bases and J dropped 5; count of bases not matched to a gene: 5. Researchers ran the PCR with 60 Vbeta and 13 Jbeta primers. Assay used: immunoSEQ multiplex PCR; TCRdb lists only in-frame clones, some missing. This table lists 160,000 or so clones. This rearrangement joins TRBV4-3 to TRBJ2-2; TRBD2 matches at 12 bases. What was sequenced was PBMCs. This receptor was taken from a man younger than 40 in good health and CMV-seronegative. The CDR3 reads CASSLPTSGGTGELFF. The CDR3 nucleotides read TGCGCCAGCAGCCTTCCCACTAGCGGGGGGACCGGGGAGCTGTTTTTT.